This record looks at one TCR beta chain sequence and its context. What it binds is not known. The entry originates in a study of vaccination effects on CD4 cells after COVID-19. Overall study: Post-vaccine draws lagged the second dose by a median of 72 days.

Following 10 days of culture, CD4+ T cells were isolated. Participants got two doses of BNT162b2 or mRNA-1273 vaccine. Neither prior SARS-CoV-2 infection nor positive nucleocapsid antibodies were present in the vaccine recipients. General study findings and limits: Late after vaccination, infection- and vaccine-induced clones showed marked clonal contraction.

Sequencing used immunoSEQ multiplex PCR; TCRdb keeps in-frame clones, though not all of them. The top ten hold more than 2% of the sample, which has about 73,000 clones, about 73% seen once. Sequencing was performed on CD4+ T cells from PBMCs cultured without peptide, taken after COVID-19 vaccination. This TCR was sampled from a human donor who received a COVID-19 vaccine.

CDR3 region: CASSYGDARGAGAFF. CDR3 nucleotides: TGTGCCAGCAGTTACGGGGACGCGAGGGGTGCTGGAGCTTTCTTT. The chain is built from TRBV6-5 and TRBJ1-1, with D possibly matching TRBD1 (5 bases). Trimming removed 2 bases at V and 10 bases at J, with 20 bases between. The germline V gene encodes CDR1 MNHEY and CDR2 SVGAGI. This CDR3 contains 15 residues.